The rows below give T cell receptor beta chains drawn from one sample of a study of T cells in Graves' hyperthyroidism and ophthalmopathy. TCRdb re-derived calls from the multiplex PCR reads in MiXCR, one entry per CDR3 protein. The profile shows approximately 640,000 distinct CDR3 sequences, less than 45% of them singletons. Sequencing was performed on peripheral blood or thyroid tissue (not recorded which). Receptors were obtained from an adult man with Graves' disease, either hyperthyroidism or ophthalmopathy (not recorded which). The CDR3 runs from the conserved cysteine through the conserved F or W. Fields, in order: J gene, CDR3 length, V gene, clone size, D gene, CDR3 protein, CDR3 DNA. The D gene is left open where the match is weak. Rows may omit the clone size; those that give it use once, few, many or a size class.

>TRBJ1-4|13|TRBV20-1|-|-
CSATASGNEKLFF
TGCAGTGCTACAGCATCAGGGAATGAAAAACTGTTTTTT
>TRBJ1-1|15|TRBV7-9|-|-
CASSQGSHPNTEAFF
TGTGCCAGCAGCCAAGGATCACATCCGAACACTGAAGCTTTCTTT
>TRBJ1-2|14|TRBV2|few|-
CASSFGVYNYGYTF
TGTGCCAGCAGTTTCGGGGTGTATAACTATGGCTACACCTTC
>TRBJ1-2|16|TRBV10-3|many|TRBD1
CAIRGTGGVKDYGYTF
TGTGCCATCCGAGGGACAGGGGGCGTGAAGGACTATGGCTACACCTTC
>TRBJ2-5|15|TRBV9|-|TRBD1
CASSPWVGQLETQYF
TGTGCCAGCAGCCCCTGGGTGGGACAGCTTGAGACCCAGTACTTC
>TRBJ1-5|13|TRBV6-1|many|-
CASRTAGNQPQHF
TGTGCCAGCAGAACCGCAGGGAATCAGCCCCAGCATTTT
>TRBJ2-5|18|TRBV7-9|-|-
CASSQNPSTGRLQETQYF
TGTGCCAGCAGTCAAAACCCCTCAACGGGACGCCTGCAAGAGACCCAGTACTTC
>TRBJ2-7|16|TRBV7-3|-|-
CASSLKTGPFDDEQYF
TGTGCCAGCAGCTTAAAGACAGGACCCTTTGACGACGAGCAGTACTTC
>TRBJ2-7|15|TRBV2|-|TRBD1
CASSEGTGVYHEQYF
TGTGCCAGCAGTGAGGGGACAGGGGTCTACCACGAGCAGTACTTC
>TRBJ1-3|12|TRBV29-1|-|-
CRDRRAGNTIYF
TGCAGAGATCGAAGGGCTGGAAACACCATATATTTT
>TRBJ2-5|15|TRBV7-8|-|-
CASSQERSANQPQYF
TGTGCCAGCAGCCAAGAGCGGTCAGCAAATCAGCCCCAGTACTTC
>TRBJ2-7|14|TRBV7-2|-|-
CASSLTVGAYEQYF
TGTGCCAGCAGTCTTACGGTGGGTGCCTACGAGCAGTACTTC
>TRBJ1-2|13|TRBV29-1|-|-
CSRQDRSRYGYTF
TGCAGCCGACAAGACAGGAGTCGGTATGGCTACACCTTC
>TRBJ1-2|13|TRBV24-1|few|TRBD1
CAISRDRDYGYTF
TGTGCCATCAGTCGGGACAGGGACTATGGCTACACCTTC
>TRBJ1-5|16|TRBV5-1|-|-
CASSLDGDFSNQPQHF
TGCGCCAGCAGCTTGGACGGGGATTTTAGCAATCAGCCCCAGCATTTT
>TRBJ1-3|13|TRBV10-3|-|TRBD1
CAISEGQGNTIYF
TGTGCCATCAGTGAGGGACAGGGGAACACCATATATTTT
>TRBJ2-5|15|TRBV29-1|-|-
CSVEVFAGPQETQYF
TGCAGCGTTGAAGTCTTCGCGGGCCCTCAAGAGACCCAGTACTTC
>TRBJ2-7|15|TRBV14|few|TRBD1
CASSQDRASSYEQYF
TGTGCCAGCAGCCAGGACAGGGCGAGCTCCTACGAGCAGTACTTC
>TRBJ1-2|14|TRBV29-1|many|TRBD1
CSVEDRDSRYGYTF
TGCAGCGTTGAAGATAGGGACAGTAGGTATGGCTACACCTTC
>TRBJ1-1|14|TRBV7-2|-|TRBD1
CASSPTGGLTEAFF
TGTGCCAGCAGCCCTACAGGGGGCTTGACTGAAGCTTTCTTT
>TRBJ2-2|15|TRBV9|few|-
CASSSSGSNTGELFF
TGTGCCAGCAGCTCCTCAGGATCGAACACCGGGGAGCTGTTTTTT
>TRBJ2-7|14|TRBV11-1|-|TRBD1
CASSLPRTGYEQYF
TGTGCCAGCAGCTTACCCAGGACAGGGTACGAGCAGTACTTC
>TRBJ1-1|13|TRBV13|-|-
CASSLGPGLGAFF
TGTGCCAGCTCACTGGGTCCGGGACTCGGGGCTTTCTTT
>TRBJ2-2|13|TRBV6-1|few|-
CASTEELPGELFF
TGTGCCAGCACGGAGGAGTTGCCCGGGGAGCTGTTTTTT
>TRBJ2-7|16|TRBV7-8|few|-
CASSAVIGGPSYEQYF
TGTGCCAGCAGCGCCGTAATCGGCGGGCCCTCCTACGAGCAGTACTTC
>TRBJ2-7|12|TRBV12-3/TRBV12-4|-|TRBD1
CASRRQGSGQYF
TGTGCCAGCAGAAGACAGGGGAGTGGGCAGTACTTC
>TRBJ2-5|16|TRBV6-5|few|TRBD2
CASSSTGLAGGETQYF
TGTGCCAGCAGTTCCACGGGACTAGCGGGTGGAGAGACCCAGTACTTC
>TRBJ1-1|15|TRBV5-1|few|-
CASSRSGTSGLEAFF
TGTGCCAGCAGCCGCAGCGGGACAAGTGGGCTAGAAGCTTTCTTT
>TRBJ1-5|15|TRBV9|-|TRBD1
CASSVGDRENQPQHF
TGTGCCAGCAGCGTAGGGGACAGGGAAAATCAGCCCCAGCATTTT
>TRBJ2-5|14|TRBV20-1|-|TRBD2
CSARGAREEETQYF
TGCAGTGCTAGGGGGGCGCGGGAGGAAGAGACCCAGTACTTC
>TRBJ1-2|13|TRBV29-1|-|-
CSATDGLNYGYTF
TGCAGCGCTACCGACGGGCTGAACTATGGCTACACCTTC
>TRBJ2-7|13|TRBV2|-|TRBD1
CASKRTGRFEQYF
TGTGCCAGCAAAAGGACAGGGAGATTTGAGCAGTACTTC
>TRBJ2-6|15|TRBV24-1|-|TRBD1
CATSGDRGRANVLTF
TGTGCCACCAGTGGAGACAGGGGGCGGGCCAACGTCCTGACTTTC
>TRBJ1-2|12|TRBV6-5|many|-
CASSYLQGGYTF
TGTGCCAGCAGTTACTTACAGGGTGGCTACACCTTC
>TRBJ2-7|14|TRBV2|few|-
CASSGARGSYEQYF
TGTGCCAGCAGTGGGGCCAGGGGTTCCTACGAGCAGTACTTC
>TRBJ1-4|14|TRBV7-9|-|TRBD1
CASSSTGADEKLFF
TGTGCCAGCAGTTCTACAGGGGCTGATGAAAAACTGTTTTTT
>TRBJ2-7|12|TRBV29-1|-|-
CSVGRGAHEQYF
TGCAGCGTTGGGCGCGGGGCCCACGAGCAGTACTTC
>TRBJ2-2|14|TRBV29-1|many|TRBD2
CSVGVAGNTGELFF
TGCAGCGTTGGAGTAGCGGGGAACACCGGGGAGCTGTTTTTT
>TRBJ1-1|13|TRBV15|many|-
CATTDGGNTEAFF
TGTGCCACGACGGACGGGGGGAACACTGAAGCTTTCTTT
>TRBJ1-1|16|TRBV19|-|-
CASMGGTLDLNTEAFF
TGTGCCAGTATGGGGGGAACACTAGACCTTAACACTGAAGCTTTCTTT
>TRBJ1-4|16|TRBV7-9|-|-
CASSPRRGTTNEKLFF
TGTGCCAGCAGCCCGCGCAGGGGAACAACTAATGAAAAACTGTTTTTT
>TRBJ1-6|14|TRBV7-2|-|-
CASSLSSEFSPLHF
TGTGCCAGCAGCTTATCGTCGGAGTTTTCACCCCTCCACTTT
>TRBJ1-5|16|TRBV11-2|-|-
CASTRGWVNAYQPQHF
TGTGCCAGCACTCGGGGGTGGGTCAATGCATATCAGCCCCAGCATTTT
>TRBJ2-7|14|TRBV20-1|-|-
CSARDGQRPHEQYF
TGCAGTGCTAGAGATGGTCAGAGGCCCCACGAGCAGTACTTC
>TRBJ2-2|14|TRBV29-1|-|TRBD2
CSVATSGSTGELFF
TGCAGCGTTGCGACTAGCGGGAGTACCGGGGAGCTGTTTTTT
>TRBJ2-2|16|TRBV6-6|few|TRBD1
CATSSGQGRDTGELFF
TGTGCCACTTCCTCCGGACAGGGGCGAGACACCGGGGAGCTGTTTTTT
>TRBJ2-7|15|TRBV5-1|few|-
CASSLEPGRVDEQYF
TGCGCCAGCAGCTTGGAGCCGGGCAGGGTAGACGAGCAGTACTTC
>TRBJ1-5|14|TRBV20-1|-|TRBD1
CSARTGDSNQPQHF
TGCAGTGCAAGGACAGGGGATAGCAATCAGCCCCAGCATTTT
>TRBJ1-1|15|TRBV6-5|-|-
CASHTGGAMNTEAFF
TGTGCCAGCCACACAGGAGGAGCCATGAACACTGAAGCTTTCTTT
>TRBJ1-3|15|TRBV7-8|many|TRBD1
CASSADRGSGNTIYF
TGTGCCAGCAGCGCCGACAGGGGAAGTGGAAACACCATATATTTT
>TRBJ1-1|12|TRBV7-2|-|-
CAGSLAGGEAFF
TGTGCCGGCAGCTTAGCCGGGGGTGAAGCTTTCTTT
>TRBJ1-1|14|TRBV4-2|-|TRBD1
CASTDRALNTEAFF
TGTGCCAGCACCGACAGGGCGTTGAACACTGAAGCTTTCTTT